The rows below give T cell receptor beta chains drawn from one sample of a study of cytomegalovirus exposure and HLA in healthy donors. Profiled with immunoSEQ multiplex PCR; TCRdb holds only in-frame clones, not every one. The profile shows 70,000 to 80,000 clones, more than 75% of them singletons. Source material: PBMCs. All receptors derive from a man aged 18-30 years in good health and CMV-seronegative. Each CDR3 is given with its conserved first and last residue. The D gene is left open where the match is weak. Where a row states a size, it is once, few, many or the class of an expanded clone; other rows omit it.

NA	TRBV7-2	TRBJ2-6	NA	TGTGCCAGCAGCTTAAACCCGAGCTCTGGGGCCAACGTCCTGACTTTC	CASSLNPSSGANVLTF
few	TRBV5-4	TRBJ2-3	TRBD2	TGTGCCAGCAGCTTCCAGCGGGAGATCCCAGATACGCAGTATTTT	CASSFQREIPDTQYF
NA	TRBV5-6	TRBJ1-6	TRBD1	TGTGCCAGCAGCATAACTACGACAGGGGGAAATTCACCCCTCCACTTT	CASSITTTGGNSPLHF
NA	TRBV27	TRBJ2-7	TRBD2	TGTGCCAGCAGCGAACCCGGGGCTAGCGGGCGCTACGAGCAGTACTTC	CASSEPGASGRYEQYF
once	TRBV28	TRBJ1-4	TRBD1	TGTGCCAGCAGTGAAGGACAGGGGGCCACTTCGCGAGGTGAAAAACTGTTTTTT	CASSEGQGATSRGEKLFF
NA	TRBV5-1	TRBJ2-7	NA	TGCGCCAGCAGCTTGGGGTTGGGACAAGCCTACGAGCAGTACTTC	CASSLGLGQAYEQYF
NA	TRBV28	TRBJ1-5	TRBD1	TGTGCCAGCAGTTTAAGACAGGGGGGTAGCAATCAGCCCCAGCATTTT	CASSLRQGGSNQPQHF
once	TRBV6-4	TRBJ2-1	NA	TGTGCCAGCAGTGACTCCGGGGAGGCTGGCAATGAGCAGTTCTTC	CASSDSGEAGNEQFF
few	TRBV7-6	TRBJ1-4	NA	TGTGCCAGCAGCTTACAGAATGAAAAACTGTTTTTT	CASSLQNEKLFF
NA	TRBV7-2	TRBJ2-1	TRBD1	TGTGCCAGCAGCTTAAGTGGGTCAGGGGGCGCTTACAATGAGCAGTTCTTC	CASSLSGSGGAYNEQFF
NA	TRBV5-6	TRBJ1-2	TRBD1	TGTGCCAGCAGCTTGGAGGCAGGGGGCGCCGGCTATGGCTACACCTTC	CASSLEAGGAGYGYTF
NA	TRBV19	TRBJ1-2	NA	TGTGCCACCCTCCAGGGGCACGGCTACACCTTC	CATLQGHGYTF
NA	TRBV5-6	TRBJ2-2	NA	TGTGCCAGCAGCTTGGCGGGGGTTAACACCGGGGAGCTGTTTTTT	CASSLAGVNTGELFF
NA	TRBV7-2	TRBJ2-2	TRBD1	TGTGCCAGCAGCTACGACAGGGGGCGCACCGGGGAGCTGTTTTTT	CASSYDRGRTGELFF
NA	TRBV12-1	TRBJ1-5	NA	TGTGCCAGCAGCATAGACCGGGGTCTCCTTAGCAATCAGCCCCAGCATTTT	CASSIDRGLLSNQPQHF
NA	TRBV5-1	TRBJ2-5	NA	TGCGCCAGCAGCTTGGTTCCAGGGGATAAGACCCAGTACTTC	CASSLVPGDKTQYF
NA	TRBV28	TRBJ2-2	NA	TGTGCCAGCAGTTTGCGTCACCTCGGGGAGCTGTTTTTT	CASSLRHLGELFF
NA	TRBV5-1	TRBJ1-2	TRBD1	TGCGCCAGCAGCTTGCTCCCGACAGGGCAGGGTTATGGCTACACCTTC	CASSLLPTGQGYGYTF
NA	TRBV13	TRBJ2-5	NA	TGTGCCAGCAGCTTGGGGGGGGCGCAAGAGACCCAGTACTTC	CASSLGGAQETQYF
NA	TRBV6-6	TRBJ1-6	TRBD1	TGTGCCAGCAGCTCCGGGACAGTTAATTCACCCCTCCACTTT	CASSSGTVNSPLHF
NA	TRBV10-3	TRBJ1-5	TRBD1	TGTGCCATCAGAGACAGGGCGGGTCAGCCCCAGCATTTT	CAIRDRAGQPQHF
NA	TRBV18	TRBJ2-7	TRBD1	TGTGCCAGCTCACCACCAGGGACAGCCTACGAGCAGTACTTC	CASSPPGTAYEQYF
NA	TRBV7-9	TRBJ2-3	TRBD2	TGTGCCAGCAGCCTGCTAGCGGGAGGCGGTACGCAGTATTTT	CASSLLAGGGTQYF
NA	TRBV29-1	TRBJ2-5	TRBD1	TGCAGCGCAGGACAGGGGGCGCGGGAGACCCAGTACTTC	CSAGQGARETQYF
once	TRBV7-9	TRBJ1-4	NA	TGTGCCAGCAGTGCAGGGTTTGCAACTAATGAAAAACTGTTTTTT	CASSAGFATNEKLFF
NA	TRBV9	TRBJ1-2	TRBD1	TGTGCCAGCAGCGTAGTTACAGGGGGTAATGGCTACACCTTC	CASSVVTGGNGYTF
NA	TRBV5-1	TRBJ2-5	TRBD1	TGCGCCAGCAGCTTGGTTCAGGGGGAAGGCCAAGAGACCCAGTACTTC	CASSLVQGEGQETQYF
NA	TRBV27	TRBJ1-2	NA	TGTGCCAGCAGTCCCGCCACAGGGATTCCCTATGGCTACACCTTC	CASSPATGIPYGYTF
few	TRBV4-2	TRBJ1-5	TRBD1	TGTGCCAGCAGCCAGATGGACAGGGGAAACAATCAGCCCCAGCATTTT	CASSQMDRGNNQPQHF
NA	TRBV7-2	TRBJ1-2	NA	TGTGCCAGCAGCTTCGGAGGGAACTATGGCTACACCTTC	CASSFGGNYGYTF
NA	TRBV7-6	TRBJ2-3	NA	TGTGCCAGCAGCTTGGTGGTTGCGGGTTACACAGATACGCAGTATTTT	CASSLVVAGYTDTQYF
NA	TRBV29-1	TRBJ1-4	NA	TGCAGCGTTGCGGGGGAGTCTAATGAAAAACTGTTTTTT	CSVAGESNEKLFF
NA	TRBV6-5	TRBJ1-1	NA	TGTGCCAGCAGCCAGAGACAGGACGAAGCTTTCTTT	CASSQRQDEAFF
NA	TRBV13	TRBJ1-3	NA	TGTGCCAGCAGCTTAGTAGGGAGCTCTGGAAACACCATATATTTT	CASSLVGSSGNTIYF
once	TRBV7-3	TRBJ2-2	TRBD2	TGTGCCAGCAGCTTATTTGCGGGAGGGCGTGCCTGGGAGCTGTTTTTT	CASSLFAGGRAWELFF
NA	TRBV6-4	TRBJ2-7	NA	TGTGCCAGTTCACAGGGTGCCGGGTACGAGCAGTACTTC	CASSQGAGYEQYF
NA	TRBV6-4	TRBJ1-6	TRBD1	TGTGCCAGCAGAGGGACAGACCAGAATTCACCCCTCCACTTT	CASRGTDQNSPLHF
few	TRBV7-2	TRBJ1-1	NA	TGTGCCAGCAGCTTAGCCAACACCTACACTGAAGCTTTCTTT	CASSLANTYTEAFF
NA	TRBV4-1	TRBJ1-2	TRBD1	TGCGCCAGCAGCCAAGATATAACAGGGGGCGCAGGGTATGGCTACACCTTC	CASSQDITGGAGYGYTF
NA	TRBV30	TRBJ1-5	NA	TGTGCCTGGACCCCGGGTGCTGTGGTCTGGGGCAATCAGCCCCAGCATTTT	CAWTPGAVVWGNQPQHF
few	TRBV29-1	TRBJ2-7	TRBD1	TGCAGCGCCTTGAGGACAGGTCGGTACTACGAGCAGTACTTC	CSALRTGRYYEQYF
NA	TRBV14	TRBJ1-1	NA	TGTGCCAGCTCCCCGCGGGTTGGCACTGAAGCTTTCTTT	CASSPRVGTEAFF
NA	TRBV5-8	TRBJ2-6	NA	TGTGCCAGCAGGATGCGTTCTGGGGCCAACGTCCTGACTTTC	CASRMRSGANVLTF
few	TRBV7-6	TRBJ2-7	TRBD1	TGTGCCAGCAGCTTATCGACAGGGGGGTACGAGCAGTACTTC	CASSLSTGGYEQYF
NA	TRBV9	TRBJ2-3	TRBD2	TGTGCCAGCAGCGTTGTAGCGGGAGGGACAGATACGCAGTATTTT	CASSVVAGGTDTQYF
NA	TRBV5-8	TRBJ2-7	NA	TGTGCCAGCAGCTCACATCGGCGGGGTCAATACGAGCAGTACTTC	CASSSHRRGQYEQYF
NA	TRBV25-1	TRBJ2-5	TRBD2	TGTGCCAGCAGTAGATCAGGGACTAGAATTCAAGAGACCCAGTACTTC	CASSRSGTRIQETQYF
NA	TRBV27	TRBJ1-4	NA	TGTGCCAGCAGTTTATCTCTAAGTGCAACTAATGAAAAACTGTTTTTT	CASSLSLSATNEKLFF
NA	TRBV5-4	TRBJ2-7	TRBD2	TGTGCCAGCAGCCCAGGACTAGCGCACTCCTACGAGCAGTACTTC	CASSPGLAHSYEQYF
NA	TRBV7-2	TRBJ2-5	NA	TGTGCCAGCAGCTTAGTGTTCGTGAGTCAAGAGACCCAGTACTTC	CASSLVFVSQETQYF
few	TRBV5-6	TRBJ2-1	TRBD2	TGTGCCAGCAGCTTTCAGCGGGGGACGCTCTACGGCTCCTACAATGAGCAGTTCTTC	CASSFQRGTLYGSYNEQFF
few	TRBV9	TRBJ2-7	TRBD1	TGTGCCAGCAGTTTCGGGACAGGGGGCTACGAGCAGTACTTC	CASSFGTGGYEQYF
few	TRBV5-4	TRBJ2-4	NA	TGTGCCAGCAGTTGGGACACCGACCTACCTGACTTC	CASSWDTDLPDF
NA	TRBV9	TRBJ2-2	NA	TGTGCCAGCAGCGTAGCCGGGGGCACCGGGGAGCTGTTTTTT	CASSVAGGTGELFF
NA	TRBV5-4	TRBJ1-1	NA	TGTGCCAGCAGCTCCCTACAGGGGAACACTGAAGCTTTCTTT	CASSSLQGNTEAFF
NA	TRBV6-1	TRBJ2-7	NA	TGTGCCAGCCAGGGTATTCCCTACGAGCAGTACTTC	CASQGIPYEQYF